The 20 T cell receptor beta chains given below trace back to one sample, sequenced in a study of cytomegalovirus exposure and HLA in healthy donors. Vbeta (60) and Jbeta (13) primers were used in the PCR. Produced via immunoSEQ multiplex PCR; TCRdb's table is partial and in-frame only. The data contain 120,000 or so clones, around 85% of them singletons. The sequencing input was PBMCs. The receptors stem from a man aged 25-45 years in good health and CMV-seronegative.

This chain links TRBV4-3 with TRBJ2-7; 7 bases line up with TRBD1. The length of the CDR3 is 15 residues. CDR1 LGHNA and CDR2 YSLEER come from the germline V gene. V lost 0 bases and J lost 2; bases outside the gene matches: 4. As DNA, the CDR3 is TGCGCCAGCAGCCAAGATACAGGGACAGCCTACGAGCAGTACTTC. It yields the protein CASSQDTGTAYEQYF.

The chain carries TRBV28 and TRBJ2-5; 8 nucleotides match TRBD2. The germline V gene has CDR1 MDHEN and CDR2 SYDVKM. Germline trimming cut 6 bases from V and 5 bases from J; bases unmatched to any gene: 5. CDR3 size: 13 residues. CDR3 sequence: CASSNTGGETQYF. CDR3 bases: TGTGCCAGCAGCAATACGGGAGGGGAGACCCAGTACTTC.

This chain uses TRBV7-2 with TRBJ2-1; tentative D call: TRBD1 (7 bases). The CDR3 is 16 residues long. Germline V gene data show CDR1 as SGHTA and CDR2 as FQGNSA. Between the trimmed V and J ends, which lost 4 bases and 5 bases, there was a span of 18 bases. The chain's CDR3 is CASSSPGGQGDNEQFF. In DNA, the CDR3 is TGTGCCAGCAGCTCTCCAGGGGGGCAGGGCGACAATGAGCAGTTCTTC.

This clone was seen a few times. The V gene is TRBV11-2, the J gene TRBJ2-5; 8 bases are a match to TRBD2. This CDR3 has 14 residues. V gave up 8 bases and J gave up 5 bases; unmatched junction bases: 10. Looked up from germline, CDR1 is SGHAT and CDR2 is FQNNGV. CDR3 loop: CASSRGGATETQYF. CDR3 bases: TGTGCCAGCTCCCGGGGGGGGGCGACCGAGACCCAGTACTTC.

The chain combines TRBV28 with TRBJ2-7, with a weak D call TRBD2 (5 bases). The length of the CDR3 is 13 residues. CDR1 is MDHEN and CDR2 is SYDVKM in the germline V gene. Trimming took 3 bases from V and 7 from J, leaving 13 bases between them. The CDR3 sequence is CASSFPGSGEQYF. The CDR3 DNA is TGTGCCAGCAGTTTCCCGGGGTCGGGAGAGCAGTACTTC.

This chain uses TRBV4-1 with TRBJ2-6, with D perhaps TRBD1 (6 bases). Trimming removed 0 bases from V and 3 bases from J, with 9 bases in between. Germline values: CDR1 MGHRA, CDR2 YSYEKL. CDR3 length: 16 amino acids. As DNA, the CDR3 is TGCGCCAGCAGCCAAGAATGGGGGCTTGGGGCCAACGTCCTGACTTTC. It codes for CASSQEWGLGANVLTF.

To note about this clone: An end of the junction does not agree with germline; a read error may underlie this. Different DNA sequences within this sample yield the same CDR3. The chain carries TRBV27 and TRBJ1-1; D is ambiguous. The CDR3 totals 16 residues. In germline, CDR1 is MNHEY, CDR2 SMNVEV (reference sequence). CDR3: CASSTFGSGGNTEAFF. DNA for the CDR3: TGTGCCAGCAGCACCTTCGGGAGCGGAGGGAACACCGAAGCTTTCTTT.

V usage is TRBV27 and J usage is TRBJ2-7, with 10 bases aligning to TRBD1. The CDR3 has 16 amino acids. Germline lookup yields CDR1 MNHEY and CDR2 SMNVEV (reference sequence). V was pared by 7 bases and J by 5 bases, with 14 bases of the junction left unmatched. The CDR3 spells CASNRDRGTAGNEQYF. The CDR3 DNA sequence: TGTGCCAGCAACAGGGACAGGGGCACTGCCGGGAACGAGCAGTACTTC.

The chain combines TRBV9 with TRBJ1-6, with D tentatively TRBD1 (5 bases). CDR1 and CDR2 from the germline V gene are SGDLS and YYNGEE. The CDR3 contains 16 residues. The V end was cut by 9 bases, the J end by 4 bases, with 20 bases between. The DNA for the CDR3 is TGTGCCACCCAGGGCCTCTATGCCCTATATAATTCACCCCTCCACTTT. Translating gives CATQGLYALYNSPLHF.

J is TRBJ2-7 and V is TRBV30, with 10 nucleotides matching TRBD1. Unmatched junction bases numbered 11, after V lost 5 bases and J lost 4 bases. Germline V gives CDR1 GTSNPN, CDR2 SVGIG (reference sequence). This CDR3 contains 15 residues. DNA of the CDR3: TGTGCCTGGGTGCTTCCGGGACAGGGGAATTACGAGCAGTACTTC. It translates to CAWVLPGQGNYEQYF.

The J gene is TRBJ2-3, the V gene TRBV11-3; 9 positions match TRBD2. The CDR3 loop spans 17 amino acids. V dropped 5 bases and J dropped 4; count of bases not matched to a gene: 13. Germline-derived CDR1 and CDR2 are SGHNT and YENEEA. CDR3 bases: TGTGCCAGCAGCCCTAACGGCGGGGGGGCGTTCCCAGATACGCAGTATTTT. Encoded protein: CASSPNGGGAFPDTQYF.

This rearrangement joins TRBV7-9 to TRBJ2-5; 9 bases line up with TRBD2. The J call may be mistaken, given a closer DNA end match to TRBJ2-7. This CDR3 has 15 amino acids. Germline values: CDR1 SEHNR, CDR2 FQNEAQ (reference sequence). The CDR3 is CASSLGSGGPYEQYF. In nucleotides, the CDR3 is TGTGCCAGCAGCTTAGGTAGCGGGGGCCCCTACGAGCAGTACTTC.

Only a few counts were recorded for this clone. This chain joins TRBV2 and TRBJ2-1; 9 bases agree with TRBD2. This CDR3 region has 14 residues. V trimming: 4 bases; J trimming: 10 bases; junction bases outside the gene matches: 8. Germline CDR1 and CDR2: SNHLY and FYNNEI. CDR3 protein: CASSGRTSVQEQFF. The CDR3 DNA follows: TGTGCCAGCAGTGGAAGGACTAGCGTCCAGGAGCAGTTCTTC.

The CDR3 sequence: CASSIGARGQETQYF. For the CDR3, the DNA is TGTGCCAGTAGTATAGGTGCCAGGGGGCAAGAGACCCAGTACTTC. The chain carries TRBV19 and TRBJ2-5; 7 bases fit TRBD1. The CDR3 length is 15 residues. V trimming: 1 base; J trimming: 2 bases; junction bases outside the gene matches: 4. Germline V gives CDR1 LNHDA, CDR2 SQIVND (reference sequence). The full variable domain, in which reference TRBV19 and TRBJ2-5 provide the parts outside the CDR3, is DGGITQSPKYLFRKEGQNVTLSCEQNLNHDAMYWYRQDPGQGLRLIYYSQIVNDFQKGDIAEGYSVSREKKESFPLTVTSAQKNPTAFYLCASSIGARGQETQYFGPGTRLLVL.

A remark on this clone: One end of the junction fails to match germline, which may point to a read error. This chain connects TRBV27 to TRBJ2-5; 8 nucleotides line up with TRBD2. Per the germline V gene, CDR1 is MNHEY and CDR2 is SMNVEV (reference sequence). The CDR3 is made up of 13 amino acids. The CDR3 DNA follows: TGTGCCAGCAGTCCCCCCGGGGGGGAGACCCAGCACTTC. Translating it yields CASSPPGGETQHF.

A single count supports this clone. J is TRBJ2-7 and V is TRBV25-1, with D perhaps matching TRBD1 (6 bases). Germline CDR1 reads MGHDK; CDR2 reads SYGVNS. V shed 8 bases and J shed 3 bases, with 14 bases lying between them. CDR3 length: 13 residues. CDR3 sequence (DNA): TGTGCCAGCGGAACAGGGTGGGGCTACGAGCAGTACTTC. This encodes CASGTGWGYEQYF.

The CDR3 coding sequence is TGTGCCAGCAGTTATCGCCGGGAGGAAGAGACCCAGTACTTC. Residues: CASSYRREEETQYF. The genes are TRBV7-2 and TRBJ2-5, with 7 bases aligning to TRBD2. Germline-derived CDR1 and CDR2 are SGHTA and FQGNSA. The CDR3 runs to 14 residues. With 6 bases clipped from V and 3 bases from J, the junction kept 7 bases outside the gene matches.

This chain links TRBV9 with TRBJ1-1; the D is unclear. V dropped 0 bases and J dropped 5 bases, with 14 bases sitting between them. The CDR3 is made up of 15 amino acids. CDR1 SGDLS and CDR2 YYNGEE come from the germline V gene. The CDR3 bases are TGTGCCAGCAGCGTAGCCGCGGGGAGGCAGACTGAAGCTTTCTTT. This codes for CASSVAAGRQTEAFF.

The rearrangement joins TRBV4-2 to TRBJ2-7; 8 bases fit TRBD2. CDR3 length: 15 residues. V lost 0 bases to trimming and J lost 5 bases; unmatched junction nucleotides: 6. The germline V gene encodes CDR1 LGHNA and CDR2 YNFKEQ. CDR3 bases: TGTGCCAGCAGCCAAGATGCTGGGACTAGGAACGAGCAGTACTTC. As protein: CASSQDAGTRNEQYF.

This chain uses TRBV6-5 with TRBJ1-6; 9 bases map to TRBD1. The length of the CDR3 is 14 residues. The V gene's germline CDR1 is MNHEY and CDR2 SVGAGI. J gave up 10 bases and V 5 bases, and 6 bases lay outside the gene matches. CDR3 protein: CASSQQTGGSPLHF. CDR3 coding DNA: TGTGCCAGCAGTCAACAGACAGGGGGGTCACCCCTCCACTTT.